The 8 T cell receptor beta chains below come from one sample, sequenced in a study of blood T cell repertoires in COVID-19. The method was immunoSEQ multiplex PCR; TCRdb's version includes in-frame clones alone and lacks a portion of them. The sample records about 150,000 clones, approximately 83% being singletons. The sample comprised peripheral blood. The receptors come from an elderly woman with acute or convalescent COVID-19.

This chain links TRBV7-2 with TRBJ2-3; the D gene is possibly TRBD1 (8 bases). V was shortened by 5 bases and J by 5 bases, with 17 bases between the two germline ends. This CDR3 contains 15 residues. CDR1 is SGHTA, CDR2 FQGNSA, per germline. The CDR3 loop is CASSLTGGVRDTQYF. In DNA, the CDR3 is TGTGCCAGCAGCCTCACAGGGGGGGTCCGAGATACGCAGTATTTT.

CDR3 sequence reads: CATSRLTGPYEQYF. The CDR3 DNA is TGTGCCACCAGCAGACTTACAGGGCCTTACGAGCAGTACTTC. The genes are TRBV15 and TRBJ2-7; TRBD1 might be the D (6 bases). The CDR3 totals 14 residues. Trimming removed 2 bases from V and 4 bases from J, with 12 bases in between. CDR1 is LNHNV and CDR2 is YYDKDF in the germline V gene (reference sequence).

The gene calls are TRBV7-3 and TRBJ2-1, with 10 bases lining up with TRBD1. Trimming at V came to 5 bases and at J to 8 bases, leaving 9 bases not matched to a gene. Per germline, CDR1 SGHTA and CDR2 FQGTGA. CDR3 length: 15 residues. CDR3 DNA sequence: TGTGCCAGCAGCCCCACGCCGGGACAGGGGTATGAGCAGTTCTTC. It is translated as CASSPTPGQGYEQFF.

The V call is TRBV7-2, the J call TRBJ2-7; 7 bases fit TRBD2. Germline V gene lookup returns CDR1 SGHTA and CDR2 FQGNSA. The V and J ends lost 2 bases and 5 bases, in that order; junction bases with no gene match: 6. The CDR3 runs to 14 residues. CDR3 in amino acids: CASSLRASGDEQYF. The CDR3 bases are TGTGCCAGCAGCTTACGTGCTAGCGGAGACGAGCAGTACTTC.

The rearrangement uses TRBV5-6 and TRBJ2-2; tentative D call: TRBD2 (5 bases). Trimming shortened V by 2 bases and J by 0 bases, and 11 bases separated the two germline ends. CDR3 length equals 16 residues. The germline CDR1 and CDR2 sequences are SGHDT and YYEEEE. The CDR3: CASSFRRLPNTGELFF. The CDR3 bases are TGTGCCAGCAGCTTCCGGAGGCTCCCGAACACCGGGGAGCTGTTTTTT.

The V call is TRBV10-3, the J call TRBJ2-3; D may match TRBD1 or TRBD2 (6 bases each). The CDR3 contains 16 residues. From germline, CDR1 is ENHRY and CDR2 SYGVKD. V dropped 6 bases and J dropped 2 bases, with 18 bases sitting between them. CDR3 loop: CAIREGGLSITDTQYF. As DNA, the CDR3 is TGTGCCATCAGGGAGGGGGGACTTTCTATCACAGATACGCAGTATTTT.

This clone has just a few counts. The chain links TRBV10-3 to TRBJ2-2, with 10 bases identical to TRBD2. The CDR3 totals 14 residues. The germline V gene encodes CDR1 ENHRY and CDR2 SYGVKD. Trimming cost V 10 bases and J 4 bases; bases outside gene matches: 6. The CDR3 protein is CATQREGSTGELFF. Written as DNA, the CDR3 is TGTGCCACGCAGCGGGAGGGCTCCACCGGGGAGCTGTTTTTT.

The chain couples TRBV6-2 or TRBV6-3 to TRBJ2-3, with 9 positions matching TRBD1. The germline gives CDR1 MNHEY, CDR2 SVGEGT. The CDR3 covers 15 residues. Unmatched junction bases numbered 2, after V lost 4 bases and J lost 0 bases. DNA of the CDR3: TGTGCCAGCAGTTCACAGGGGGCTAGCACAGATACGCAGTATTTT. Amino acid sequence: CASSSQGASTDTQYF.